This T cell receptor beta chain was documented in a study of cytomegalovirus exposure and HLA in healthy donors. Study conclusions and caveats: The investigators catalogued about 170 TCR beta chains as cytomegalovirus-associated. There were some public TCRs occurring in many donors, but most TCR sequences were rare. Reports showed the classifier diagnosing cytomegalovirus status with high specificity and sensitivity.

The method was immunoSEQ multiplex PCR; TCRdb's version includes in-frame clones alone and lacks a portion of them. The table includes approximately 180,000 clones, roughly 82% detected once. The donors were in the approximately 130-subject validation cohort, distinct from the 666-subject first cohort. With respect to this clone: Its antigen is still unknown.

Sequenced input: PBMCs. The clonotype originates from a woman under 30 in good health and CMV-seronegative.

CDR3 loop: CASRIGGFDTEAFF. The CDR3 region has the DNA TGTGCCAGCAGGATCGGGGGGTTTGACACTGAAGCTTTCTTT. The chain couples TRBV6-6 to TRBJ1-1; TRBD1 might be the D (5 bases). CDR1 is MNHNY, CDR2 SVGAGI, per germline (reference sequence). This CDR3 contains 14 residues. The V and J ends lost 6 bases and 3 bases respectively, with 14 bases between them.